Listed below are T cell receptor beta chains from one sample, sequenced in a study of shared clonotypes between healthy human individuals. Generated by immunoSEQ multiplex PCR, the TCRdb table keeps only in-frame clones and is missing some. The sample comprises about 1 million clones, approximately 70% of which are singletons, and about 1.5% rests with the top ten. Sequencing was carried out using memory CD4+ T cells sorted from blood. Source of these receptors: a man aged 18 to 30 in good health. The CDR3 runs from the conserved cysteine through the conserved F or W. A D gene is named only where the DNA matches it firmly. Expanded clones get a size class; other rows say once, few or many, or leave the size out.

V gene	clone size	J gene	D gene	CDR3 DNA	CDR3 protein
TRBV6-1	NA	TRBJ1-5	NA	TGTGCCAGCAGTCGGGACTTCGAGGCGCCCCAGCATTTT	CASSRDFEAPQHF
TRBV6-5	NA	TRBJ1-1	NA	TGTGCCAGCAGTGACCCCGACAGGAACACTGAAGCTTTCTTT	CASSDPDRNTEAFF
TRBV5-1	NA	TRBJ2-7	TRBD2	TGCGCCAGCAGCACAGCGGGAGGGTCCTACGAGCAGTACTTC	CASSTAGGSYEQYF
TRBV7-7	NA	TRBJ2-5	TRBD2	TGTGCTAGCAGCGGGGGACTCCGGGGGGAGACCCAGTACTTC	CASSGGLRGETQYF
TRBV9	NA	TRBJ2-1	TRBD2	TGTGCCAGCAGCGCGACTAGCGGCTACAATGAGCAGTTCTTC	CASSATSGYNEQFF
TRBV10-3	once	TRBJ2-3	TRBD2	TGTGCCATCAGCCTAGCGGGGCCCTCCAGCACAGATACGCAGTATTTT	CAISLAGPSSTDTQYF
TRBV6-5	NA	TRBJ1-1	NA	TGTGCCAGCAGTTACTCAGGGGCGAACACTGAAGCTTTCTTT	CASSYSGANTEAFF
TRBV18	NA	TRBJ1-6	TRBD1	TGTGCCAGCTCACAGTACAGGGGTCTGAATTCACCCCTCCACTTT	CASSQYRGLNSPLHF
TRBV19	many	TRBJ1-1	NA	TGTGCCAGTAACACCCAAATAAACACTGAAGCTTTCTTT	CASNTQINTEAFF
TRBV5-4	NA	TRBJ2-3	TRBD2	TGTGCCAGCAGCGTTAGCGGGAGGGCCCGAAGTCAGATCACAGATACGCAGTATTTT	CASSVSGRARSQITDTQYF
TRBV11-2	NA	TRBJ2-2	NA	TGTGCCAGCAGCTCGGATCTTACCGGGGAGCTGTTTTTT	CASSSDLTGELFF
TRBV5-1	NA	TRBJ2-4	NA	TGCGCCAGCAGCTTGGCAGAGACATCTCGAAACATTCAGTACTTC	CASSLAETSRNIQYF
TRBV9	NA	TRBJ2-6	NA	TGTGCCAGCAGCGTAAACCCGTCTGGGGCCAACGTCCTGACTTTC	CASSVNPSGANVLTF
TRBV5-1	NA	TRBJ1-4	TRBD1	TGCGCCAGCAGCTTGTGGGGGACAGGGCCTAATGAAAAACTGTTTTTT	CASSLWGTGPNEKLFF
TRBV7-9	NA	TRBJ1-1	NA	TGTGCCAGCAGCTCAGGGCCCCCATTGAACACTGAAGCTTTCTTT	CASSSGPPLNTEAFF
TRBV5-1	NA	TRBJ2-5	TRBD1	TGCGCCAGCAGCCCGGGACAGTTACAAGAGACCCAGTACTTC	CASSPGQLQETQYF
TRBV13	NA	TRBJ1-6	TRBD1	TGTGCCAGCAGCTCTTTCCGGGACAGTAATTCACCCCTCCACTTT	CASSSFRDSNSPLHF
TRBV6-5	NA	TRBJ1-2	NA	TGTGCCAGCAGTGAAGGATTTAACTATGGCTACACCTTC	CASSEGFNYGYTF
TRBV11-2	NA	TRBJ2-2	TRBD1	TGTGCCAGCAGGAAGGGGGCTGACACCGGGGAGCTGTTTTTT	CASRKGADTGELFF
TRBV5-1	NA	TRBJ2-2	NA	TGCGCCAGCAGCTTCTCGGGAGTGGGCACCGGGGAGCTGTTTTTT	CASSFSGVGTGELFF
TRBV5-1	NA	TRBJ2-7	TRBD1	TGCGCCAGCAACCCTTACCCGGGACAGGGGGCGGTCGAGCAGTACTTC	CASNPYPGQGAVEQYF
TRBV27	NA	TRBJ1-1	NA	TGTGCCGCCAAGGGACGGGGGAACACTGAAGCTTTCTTT	CAAKGRGNTEAFF
TRBV12-5	NA	TRBJ2-2	TRBD1	TGTGCTAGTGGTTTGAACAGGGGCAACACCGGGGAGCTGTTTTTT	CASGLNRGNTGELFF
TRBV7-2	NA	TRBJ2-7	NA	TGTGCCAGCAGCTTAGCTCACCTCTCCTACGAGCAGTACTTC	CASSLAHLSYEQYF
TRBV10-3	NA	TRBJ1-6	NA	TGTGCCATCAGTCGACAGGACGGAGATTCACCCCTCCACTTT	CAISRQDGDSPLHF